The sequence of this T cell receptor (beta chain) was determined in a study of T cell repertoires in cytomegalovirus infection (dated by TCRdb to the late 2010s). Background on the whole study: Peptide stimulations targeted recently identified HLA-C-restricted CMV epitopes, whose presentation resists viral immunomodulation, together with well-studied HLA-B-restricted epitopes. The HLA type of each donor mattered for the analysis, because public TCR beta signatures pointed to carriage of CMV infection along with the matching HLA type.

TCRdb shows the sequencer as Illumina HiSeq 1500. TCRdb's own reprocessing of the public reads used fastp at Q25 and MiXCR and kept productive beta chains. Rows with one shared CDR3 protein collapse into an entry with the most common genes and DNA. Across this sample there are 830,000 or so distinct CDR3 sequences, with 32% seen only once. Around 11% of the sample rests with the top ten. V loses 5 bases of germline sequence and J loses 8 bases, and the interval between the two ends is 16 bases. The CDR3 starts with the cysteine, ends with the phenylalanine, and has 14 residues. Just the 42-base CDR3 DNA is kept, in frame starting at base 1. Sequences SGHTA (CDR1) and FQGNSA (CDR2) are obtained from the germline V gene. This clonotype came up a few times. What antigen it recognizes has not been identified. Per-base qualities were not stored, and no clone one base away is much larger. Per the publication, the treatment or condition label means: in vitro stimulation with specific CMV peptide epitopes to enrich CMV-specific T cells.

The study at large found these results: Cumulative frequency of public TCR beta family members discriminated carriers of CMV infection plus the relevant HLA type in this cohort and an independent approximately 350-donor cohort. The ex vivo response was dominated by HLA-C-restricted CMV-specific TCR beta clonotypes, which also provided the single most frequent clonotype in two of eight donors.

The source is a human donor in good health (CMV status not recorded). Some clones in this sample may be carry-over from other donors' samples. The rearranged chain carries TRBV7-2 and TRBJ2-1, with TRBD1 perhaps the D gene, on 5 matching bases. The sample here was cultured CD8+ T cells from PBMCs, taken from culture after CMV antigen stimulation. The DNA sequence is TGTGCCAGCAGCCCCAGGGCATGGTACGATGAGCAGTTCTTC. It translates as CASSPRAWYDEQFF. With all but the CDR3 taken from the reference TRBV7-2 and TRBJ2-1 genes, the full variable domain is: GAGVSQSPSNKVTEKGKDVELRCDPISGHTALYWYRQSLGQGLEFLIYFQGNSAPDKSGLPSDRFSAERTGGSVSTLTIQRTQQEDSAVYLCASSPRAWYDEQFFGPGTRLTVL.